What follows are 18 T cell receptor beta chains derived from one specimen sequenced in a study of OX40 agonist ivuxolimab in advanced cancers. Libraries were prepared by immunoSEQ multiplex PCR; TCRdb keeps only in-frame clonotypes and omits some of them. Seen here are 55,000 to 85,000 clones, 70% to 90% observed once, and the top ten hold about 0.75%. The sample consisted of CD4+ or CD8+ T cells sorted from blood, taken in a trial of the OX40 agonist ivuxolimab. Every receptor here comes from an adult with an advanced solid tumor such as melanoma, head and neck, liver or kidney cancer.

This clone was seen more than once but under ten times. The chain combines TRBV11-3 with TRBJ2-2; D not resolved. Per the germline V gene, CDR1 is SGHNT and CDR2 is YENEEA. The CDR3 extends over 11 amino acids. V lost 4 bases and J 7 bases, leaving 4 bases between the germline ends. The CDR3 is CASSSFGELFF. The CDR3 DNA sequence: TGTGCCAGCAGCTCCTTCGGGGAGCTGTTTTTT. The full variable domain, in which reference TRBV11-3 and TRBJ2-2 provide the parts outside the CDR3, is EAGVVQSPRYKIIEKKQPVAFWCNPISGHNTLYWYLQNLGQGPELLIRYENEEAVDDSQLPKDRFSAERLKGVDSTLKIQPAELGDSAVYLCASSSFGELFFGEGSRLTVL.

This sequence joins TRBV7-8 and TRBJ2-5, with 11 nucleotides matching TRBD2. The ends lost 0 bases at V and 4 bases at J; junction bases unmatched: 13. This CDR3 has 19 amino acids. Germline CDR1 and CDR2: SGHVS and FQNEAQ. As DNA, the CDR3 is TGTGCCAGCAGCTTAGCGCGGCTAGCGGGGGGCCCCGGGGGAGAGACCCAGTACTTC. Translating gives CASSLARLAGGPGGETQYF. The whole variable domain, filled in from reference TRBV7-8 and TRBJ2-5, reads GAGVSQSPRYKVAKRGQDVALRCDPISGHVSLFWYQQALGQGPEFLTYFQNEAQLDKSGLPSDRFFAERPEGSVSTLKIQRTQQEDSAVYLCASSLARLAGGPGGETQYFGPGTRLLVL.

This chain links TRBV5-1 with TRBJ2-7; 8 bases match TRBD1. V shed 2 bases, J shed 2 bases, and the junction held 9 bases outside the gene matches. The CDR3 loop spans 16 amino acids. Germline V gene lookup returns CDR1 SGHRS and CDR2 YFSETQ. The CDR3 loop is CASSLPRGQATYEQYF. In nucleotides, the CDR3 is TGCGCCAGCAGCTTACCAAGGGGACAGGCTACCTACGAGCAGTACTTC.

The table lists this clone with a few counts. This chain uses TRBV11-1 with TRBJ2-4, with D perhaps assigned TRBD1 or TRBD2 (6 bases each). Germline V gene lookup returns CDR1 SGHAT and CDR2 FQDESV (reference sequence). The V end was cut by 1 base, the J end by 5 bases, with 24 bases between. The CDR3 is 19 amino acids. CDR3 nucleotide sequence: TGTGCCAGCAGCTTAGAGGGGGACTCCTTCCTCTCTAGCCAAAACATTCAGTACTTC. Translated, it gives CASSLEGDSFLSSQNIQYF.

CDR3 loop: CASSFGLPGELFF. CDR3 DNA sequence: TGTGCCAGCAGCTTCGGGTTACCCGGGGAGCTGTTTTTT. The rearrangement joins TRBV7-9 to TRBJ2-2; D gene uncertain. The germline gives CDR1 SEHNR, CDR2 FQNEAQ (reference sequence). Trimming left V 3 bases short and J 6 bases short, with 8 bases between. The CDR3 runs 13 residues.

The CDR3: CASTVGTEAFF. The CDR3 bases are TGTGCCAGCACGGTGGGCACTGAAGCTTTCTTT. This chain connects TRBV2 to TRBJ1-1; D not resolved. The germline gives CDR1 SNHLY, CDR2 FYNNEI. The V and J ends lost 7 bases and 4 bases respectively, with 7 bases between them. The CDR3 contains 11 residues.

The chain couples TRBV4-1 to TRBJ2-7, with 8 bases matching TRBD2. Germline assignment: CDR1 MGHRA and CDR2 YSYEKL. The CDR3 extends over 16 amino acids. The J segment lost 6 bases and the V segment lost 4 bases, leaving 14 bases of the junction unmatched. In DNA, the CDR3 is TGCGCCAGCAGCCTCACCCCGGGACTAGAAGTTTCCGAGCAGTACTTC. Translation: CASSLTPGLEVSEQYF.

The genes are TRBV5-1 and TRBJ1-2, with D maybe TRBD1 (6 bases). Germline loops: CDR1 SGHRS, CDR2 YFSETQ. The CDR3 consists of 13 residues. The V and J ends lost 5 bases and 13 bases respectively, with 21 bases between them. CDR3 loop: CASRPRKAGEGTF. The CDR3 coding sequence is TGCGCCAGCAGACCTAGGAAGGCAGGGGAGGGCACCTTC.

V usage is TRBV7-9 and J usage is TRBJ2-7; D unclear. With 5 bases removed from V and 4 bases from J, the gap between germline ends came to 6 bases. This CDR3 has 11 amino acids. Germline CDR1 reads SEHNR; CDR2 reads FQNEAQ (reference sequence). The CDR3 DNA reads TGTGCCAGCAGCCTGATATACGAGCAGTACTTC. It yields the protein CASSLIYEQYF.

The J gene is TRBJ2-3, the V gene TRBV4-3; D is undetermined. The V end lost 0 bases, the J end lost 6 bases, and 7 bases lay between the germline ends. The CDR3 extends over 13 amino acids. CDR1 is LGHNA and CDR2 is YSLEER in the germline V gene. The CDR3 reads CASSQDGWDTQYF. The CDR3 nucleotides read TGCGCCAGCAGCCAAGATGGGTGGGATACGCAGTATTTT.

V gene TRBV6-1 combines with J gene TRBJ1-5, with D perhaps matching TRBD1 (6 bases). Germline CDR1 reads MNHNS; CDR2 reads SASEGT. The CDR3 consists of 15 residues. The V gene lost 6 bases and the J gene lost 1 base, with 13 bases spanning the gap. CDR3 in DNA: TGTGCCAGCAGAAAACAGGGTGAGAGCAATCAGCCCCAGCATTTT. The encoded protein is CASRKQGESNQPQHF.

The J gene is TRBJ2-7, the V gene TRBV6-1; the match to TRBD2 covers 14 bases. CDR1 and CDR2 from the germline V gene are MNHNS and SASEGT. The CDR3 covers 19 residues. The V segment lost 0 bases and the J segment 3 bases; nucleotides outside the gene matches: 10. CDR3 bases: TGTGCCAGCAGTGAAGCGCTTCTGGGACTAGCGGGAGAGGGCTACGAGCAGTACTTC. As protein: CASSEALLGLAGEGYEQYF.

The rearrangement uses TRBV28 and TRBJ1-1; a weak D match, TRBD1 (6 bases). V lost 3 bases and J 11 bases, leaving 16 bases between the germline ends. This CDR3 comprises 13 residues. Per the germline V gene, CDR1 is MDHEN and CDR2 is SYDVKM. The CDR3 here is CASSLGHPEGAFF. For the CDR3, the DNA is TGTGCCAGCAGTTTGGGACATCCGGAAGGGGCTTTCTTT.

The gene calls are TRBV6-5 and TRBJ2-1, with D possibly TRBD2 on 6 matching bases. The CDR3 runs 16 residues. Trimming shortened V by 2 bases and J by 7 bases, and 18 bases separated the two germline ends. CDR1 is MNHEY, CDR2 SVGAGI, per germline. The CDR3, as DNA: TGTGCCAGCAGTTACGGGGCTAGCGCCGCCTTGAATGAGCAGTTCTTC. Translation gives CASSYGASAALNEQFF.

The gene calls are TRBV5-8 and TRBJ2-1; D remains ambiguous. This CDR3 has 13 amino acids. Germline assignment: CDR1 SGHTS and CDR2 YDEGEE. Trimming cost V 4 bases and J 7 bases, with 12 bases left between them. Here the CDR3 DNA reads TGTGCCAGCAGCCCGGACCGACGGAATGAGCAGTTCTTC. This codes for CASSPDRRNEQFF. Variable domain in full (rest from reference TRBV5-8 and TRBJ2-1): EAGVTQSPTHLIKTRGQQATLRCSPISGHTSVYWYQQALGLGLQFLLWYDEGEERNRGNFPPRFSGRQFPNYSSELNVNALELEDSALYLCASSPDRRNEQFFGPGTRLTVL.

CDR3 amino acids: CASSPLKENEKLFF. In nucleotides, the CDR3 is TGTGCCAGCAGCCCCCTTAAGGAAAATGAAAAACTGTTTTTT. The chain is built from TRBV13 and TRBJ1-4, with unresolved D. Trimming took 5 bases from V and 5 from J, leaving 12 bases between them. The CDR3 runs 14 residues. Germline V gene lookup returns CDR1 PRHDT and CDR2 FYEKMQ (reference sequence).

This chain connects TRBV7-6 to TRBJ1-1, with 7 positions matching TRBD1. Losses at the gene ends were 1 base for V and 7 bases for J; bases not matched to a gene: 3. The CDR3 loop spans 13 amino acids. Germline CDR1 is SGHVS and CDR2 is FNYEAQ. The CDR3 DNA reads as TGTGCCAGCAGCTTAGAACGGGACAGTGAAGCTTTCTTT. Its translation: CASSLERDSEAFF.

The gene calls are TRBV19 and TRBJ2-1; D gene ambiguous. CDR1 is LNHDA, CDR2 SQIVND, per germline (reference sequence). V shed 3 bases and J shed 4 bases, with 19 bases lying between them. The CDR3 is 17 residues long. CDR3 amino acids: CASSIPSGLRSYNEQFF. DNA of the CDR3: TGTGCCAGTAGTATCCCCTCGGGCCTTCGTTCTTACAATGAGCAGTTCTTC.